This T cell receptor (beta chain) appears in the sequencing data of a study of identical twins. The CDR3 sequence is 21 residues long. The V and J ends lost 5 bases and 5 bases respectively, with 34 bases between them. The V gene's germline CDR1 is LNHDA and CDR2 SQIVND (reference sequence). TCRdb used MiXCR to reprocess the 5' RACE reads, holding one entry per CDR3 protein. In the table there are just over 500,000 distinct CDR3 sequences, 20% to 25% of which are singletons. These records were also assigned to another study, of T cells expressing NK-cell markers. From that report: Underlying the TCR beta repertoires were sorted CD3+CD56+NKG2C+, CD3+CD56+NKG2C- and CD3+CD56-NKG2C+ T cells. Sequenced donors, eight in total, included seven who were HCMV-seropositive and one who was seronegative. Dominant NKG2C+ clonotypes accounted for roughly 1.0-8% of CD8+ T cells in 5 to 7 donors.

This clonotype was sampled from a woman younger than 30 in good health. Sequencing was carried out using CD4+ T cells sorted from blood. The V and J genes are TRBV19 and TRBJ2-4; D gene unclear. The CDR3 is CASSPSLSAVPQIKRQNIQYF. CDR3 sequence (DNA): TGTGCCAGTAGTCCTAGTTTAAGCGCTGTTCCACAAATCAAGCGTCAAAACATTCAGTACTTC.